A selection of T cell receptor beta chains follows, all from one sample in a study of response to subunit inactivated influenza vaccine. TCRdb independently ran MiXCR on the RT-PCR reads; one entry per CDR3 protein. The data show 450,000 to 600,000 distinct CDR3 sequences, less than 10% seen once. The sequencing used PBMCs from blood, collected roughly 24 months after vaccination. These receptor sequences come from a man between 50 and 69 years old who received an inactivated influenza vaccine. The CDR3 runs from the conserved cysteine through the conserved F or W. A D gene is named only where the DNA matches it firmly. Expanded clones are given a class, and other clones once, few, many or no size at all.

size: few; V: TRBV15; J: TRBJ2-2; D: -; CDR3: CATSSTGPGELFF; DNA: TGTGCCACCAGCAGTACAGGGCCCGGGGAGCTGTTTTTT
size: many; V: TRBV19; J: TRBJ2-2; D: -; CDR3: CASSIATALNTGELFF; DNA: TGTGCCAGTAGTATTGCAACAGCCCTTAACACCGGGGAGCTGTTTTTT
size: -; V: TRBV20-1; J: TRBJ1-2; D: -; CDR3: CSASSGSGYTF; DNA: TGCAGTGCTAGTTCAGGGTCTGGCTACACCTTC
size: -; V: TRBV12-3/TRBV12-4; J: TRBJ2-3; D: -; CDR3: CASRTASTDTQYF; DNA: TGTGCCAGCAGGACAGCTAGCACAGATACGCAGTATTTT
size: few; V: TRBV19; J: TRBJ2-7; D: TRBD1; CDR3: CASSIDSTGAYEQYF; DNA: TGTGCCAGTAGTATAGATTCGACAGGGGCCTACGAGCAGTACTTC
size: -; V: TRBV20-1; J: TRBJ2-6; D: -; CDR3: CSASPGGLDSGANVLTF; DNA: TGCAGTGCTAGTCCTGGAGGGTTGGATTCTGGGGCCAACGTCCTGACTTTC
size: -; V: TRBV27; J: TRBJ1-6; D: TRBD1; CDR3: CASSLNRGGNSPLHF; DNA: TGTGCCAGCAGTTTAAACAGGGGAGGGAATTCACCCCTCCACTTT
size: few; V: TRBV4-3; J: TRBJ2-7; D: -; CDR3: CASSQDPGSYEQYF; DNA: TGCGCCAGCAGCCAAGATCCGGGATCCTACGAGCAGTACTTC
size: few; V: TRBV7-2; J: TRBJ1-4; D: TRBD1; CDR3: CASSITPGQAREKLFF; DNA: TGTGCCAGCAGCATTACCCCGGGACAGGCTCGTGAAAAACTGTTTTTT
size: many; V: TRBV4-3; J: TRBJ2-7; D: -; CDR3: CASSHSERVPEQYF; DNA: TGCGCCAGCAGCCATTCTGAGCGGGTTCCCGAGCAGTACTTC
size: -; V: TRBV29-1; J: TRBJ2-7; D: -; CDR3: CSVEGPGYEQYF; DNA: TGCAGCGTTGAGGGTCCAGGCTACGAGCAGTACTTC
size: -; V: TRBV12-3/TRBV12-4; J: TRBJ2-3; D: TRBD2; CDR3: CASSRSGGANTQYF; DNA: TGTGCCAGCAGTCGTAGCGGGGGGGCGAATACGCAGTATTTT
size: -; V: TRBV29-1; J: TRBJ2-5; D: TRBD2; CDR3: CSVGSGGWTQYF; DNA: TGCAGCGTTGGTAGCGGGGGGTGGACCCAGTACTTC
size: many; V: TRBV29-1; J: TRBJ2-1; D: -; CDR3: CSVGLNEQFF; DNA: TGCAGCGTTGGCCTAAATGAGCAGTTCTTC
size: -; V: TRBV7-6; J: TRBJ2-7; D: -; CDR3: CASSKTGSSYEQYF; DNA: TGTGCCAGCAGCAAGACAGGAAGCTCCTACGAGCAGTACTTC
size: -; V: TRBV11-1; J: TRBJ2-3; D: TRBD2; CDR3: CASSLAGWERETPGDTQYF; DNA: TGTGCCAGCAGCTTAGCGGGGTGGGAGCGGGAGACCCCGGGAGATACGCAGTATTTT
size: few; V: TRBV10-3; J: TRBJ1-2; D: -; CDR3: CAIRGRTIANYGYTF; DNA: TGTGCCATCAGGGGAAGGACAATAGCTAACTATGGCTACACCTTC
size: -; V: TRBV7-7; J: TRBJ2-1; D: TRBD2; CDR3: CASSKGTSGAEQFF; DNA: TGTGCTAGCAGCAAGGGGACTAGCGGGGCTGAGCAGTTCTTC
size: many; V: TRBV9; J: TRBJ2-1; D: TRBD2; CDR3: CASSAPIAGGSYNEQFF; DNA: TGTGCCAGCAGCGCTCCCATAGCGGGAGGCTCCTACAATGAGCAGTTCTTC
size: few; V: TRBV7-8; J: TRBJ1-2; D: -; CDR3: CASSEDRRVGYTF; DNA: TGTGCCAGCAGCGAGGACAGAAGAGTTGGCTACACCTTC
size: -; V: TRBV28; J: TRBJ2-2; D: -; CDR3: CASSFGLVLVAGELFF; DNA: TGTGCCAGCAGTTTTGGCCTGGTTTTGGTTGCCGGGGAGCTGTTTTTT
size: -; V: TRBV5-6; J: TRBJ2-7; D: -; CDR3: CASSQAGTVIYEQYF; DNA: TGTGCCAGCAGCCAGGCGGGGACAGTCATCTACGAGCAGTACTTC
size: -; V: TRBV20-1; J: TRBJ2-5; D: -; CDR3: CSARERQKQETQYF; DNA: TGCAGTGCTAGAGAGCGACAGAAGCAAGAGACCCAGTACTTC
size: few; V: TRBV7-2; J: TRBJ1-5; D: TRBD1; CDR3: CASSLALQGKRQPQHF; DNA: TGTGCCAGCAGCCTCGCGCTACAGGGGAAACGACAGCCCCAGCATTTT
size: many; V: TRBV18; J: TRBJ1-5; D: TRBD1; CDR3: CASSPGQAQPQHF; DNA: TGTGCCAGCTCACCGGGACAGGCACAGCCCCAGCATTTT
size: -; V: TRBV7-2; J: TRBJ2-1; D: TRBD2; CDR3: CASSLWLAGGHEQFF; DNA: TGTGCCAGCAGCTTATGGCTAGCGGGAGGTCATGAGCAGTTCTTC
size: many; V: TRBV6-1; J: TRBJ2-7; D: TRBD1; CDR3: CASSLGQEDYEQYF; DNA: TGTGCCAGCAGCCTGGGACAGGAGGACTACGAGCAGTACTTC
size: few; V: TRBV29-1; J: TRBJ2-5; D: TRBD2; CDR3: CGGSLETQYF; DNA: TGCGGCGGGAGTTTGGAGACCCAGTACTTC
size: few; V: TRBV5-1; J: TRBJ2-5; D: -; CDR3: CASSRQDGVETQYF; DNA: TGCGCCAGCAGTCGCCAGGACGGAGTAGAGACCCAGTACTTC
size: many; V: TRBV11-2; J: TRBJ2-5; D: -; CDR3: CASSPVGLRETQYF; DNA: TGTGCCAGCAGCCCTGTCGGGTTGCGGGAGACCCAGTACTTC
size: -; V: TRBV7-2; J: TRBJ1-4; D: -; CDR3: CASSIRIWANEKLFF; DNA: TGTGCCAGCAGCATCAGGATTTGGGCTAATGAAAAACTGTTTTTT
size: -; V: TRBV7-6; J: TRBJ2-3; D: TRBD2; CDR3: CASSLAPSGTTDTQYF; DNA: TGTGCCAGCAGCTTAGCGCCTAGCGGCACCACAGATACGCAGTATTTT
size: many; V: TRBV5-1; J: TRBJ1-6; D: -; CDR3: CASREGTPANSPLHF; DNA: TGCGCCAGCAGAGAGGGGACACCGGCTAATTCACCCCTCCACTTT
size: few; V: TRBV11-2; J: TRBJ2-7; D: TRBD1; CDR3: CASSPGQGAGEQYF; DNA: TGTGCCAGCAGCCCGGGACAGGGGGCTGGTGAGCAGTACTTC
size: many; V: TRBV25-1; J: TRBJ2-2; D: -; CDR3: CASRTGTTNTGELFF; DNA: TGTGCCAGCAGGACCGGGACAACGAACACCGGGGAGCTGTTTTTT
size: -; V: TRBV20-1; J: TRBJ1-1; D: TRBD1; CDR3: CSARKGANTEAFF; DNA: TGCAGTGCTAGAAAGGGGGCGAACACTGAAGCTTTCTTT
size: few; V: TRBV29-1; J: TRBJ2-6; D: -; CDR3: CSVGVLGVGANVLTF; DNA: TGCAGCGTTGGGGTCTTGGGGGTAGGGGCCAACGTCCTGACTTTC